This entry lists 27 T cell receptor beta chains sequenced from one sample in a study of breast tumors, draining lymph nodes, adjacent tissues. Samples came from axillary lymph nodes draining the breast cancer. TCRdb re-derived calls from the multiplex PCR reads in MiXCR, one entry per CDR3 protein. The sample consists of more than 200,000 distinct CDR3 sequences, less than 40% of them appearing once. The sample comprised axillary lymph node tissue. The receptor set was obtained from a female donor with breast cancer. Some clones in this sample may be carry-over from other donors' samples.

This clonotype was observed many times. This sequence joins TRBV3-1 and TRBJ1-6, with TRBD1 identical over 8 bases. The CDR3 spans 16 residues. The V gene end was trimmed by 4 bases and the J gene end by 9 bases; junction bases not matched to a gene: 11. In germline, CDR1 is LGHDT, CDR2 YNNKEL (reference sequence). The CDR3 protein is CASSRSQGAIGSPLHF. In DNA form, the CDR3 reads TGTGCCAGCAGCCGTAGCCAGGGGGCGATTGGTTCACCCCTCCACTTT.

This clonotype was picked up a small number of times. A much larger clone differs from this one at a single base, so this may be a read error. Here the CDR3 reads CSALGVDYGSTF. Here the CDR3 DNA reads TGCAGTGCCCTCGGGGTTGACTATGGCTCCACCTTC. The rearrangement links TRBV20-1 to TRBJ1-2; no reliable D call. This CDR3 is built from 12 residues. Germline V gene lookup returns CDR1 DFQATT and CDR2 SNEGSKA (reference sequence).

This clonotype has ten or more counts. The chain joins TRBV12-3 or TRBV12-4 to TRBJ2-7, with TRBD2 matching 7 bases. J was trimmed by 1 base and V by 7 bases; bases with no gene match: 7. The CDR3 runs to 14 residues. The CDR3 DNA reads as TGTGCCAGCAAGCGGGACTCCCCGTCCTACGAGCAGTACTTC. Its protein product is CASKRDSPSYEQYF.

At least ten counts were recorded for this clonotype. The rearrangement links TRBV12-3 or TRBV12-4 to TRBJ2-7; a weak D match, TRBD2 (6 bases). The V and J ends lost 8 bases and 4 bases respectively, with 15 bases between them. This CDR3 spans 13 amino acids. Here the CDR3 DNA reads TGTGCCAGCGCCCGCCAGCGGGCTTACGAGCAGTACTTC. It yields the protein CASARQRAYEQYF.

This clonotype showed up many times. The chain combines TRBV11-3 with TRBJ2-1; 11 bases fit TRBD2. The junction had 17 bases not matched to a gene; V was cut back by 4 bases and J by 0 bases. The CDR3 totals 21 residues. Germline V CDR1 and CDR2: SGHNT, YENEEA. CDR3 sequence reads: CASSSPGHTSGSLSSYNEQFF. The CDR3 DNA follows: TGTGCCAGCAGCTCCCCAGGGCATACTAGCGGGAGTTTGAGCTCCTACAATGAGCAGTTCTTC. The full variable domain, rest sourced from reference TRBV11-3 and TRBJ2-1, is EAGVVQSPRYKIIEKKQPVAFWCNPISGHNTLYWYLQNLGQGPELLIRYENEEAVDDSQLPKDRFSAERLKGVDSTLKIQPAELGDSAVYLCASSSPGHTSGSLSSYNEQFFGPGTRLTVL.

This clonotype appeared many times. The chain has TRBV12-5 and TRBJ2-5, with 7 positions matching TRBD2. Losses at the gene ends were 3 bases for V and 2 bases for J; bases not matched to a gene: 12. This CDR3 spans 17 amino acids. Germline V CDR1 and CDR2: LGHNT, FRNRAP. This CDR3 reads CASGFVGLAERQETQYF. The CDR3 nucleotides are TGTGCTAGTGGTTTCGTTGGGCTAGCGGAACGACAAGAGACCCAGTACTTC. The full variable domain, with the rest looked up from reference TRBV12-5 and TRBJ2-5, is DARVTQTPRHKVTEMGQEVTMRCQPILGHNTVFWYRQTMMQGLELLAYFRNRAPLDDSGMPKDRFSAEMPDATLATLKIQPSEPRDSAVYFCASGFVGLAERQETQYFGPGTRLLVL.

This clonotype was seen a few times. V and J are TRBV6-6 and TRBJ1-2; D gene uncertain. Germline V CDR1 and CDR2: MNHNY, SVGAGI (reference sequence). The CDR3 runs 13 residues. Trimming pared 0 bases from V and 5 bases from J, leaving 7 bases between. CDR3 residues: CASSYSEGYGYTF. CDR3 sequence (DNA): TGTGCCAGCAGTTACTCGGAGGGTTATGGCTACACCTTC.

At least ten counts were recorded for this clonotype. This rearrangement joins TRBV19 to TRBJ1-5; a possible D gene is TRBD1 (6 bases). The CDR3 spans 14 residues. CDR1 is LNHDA, CDR2 SQIVND, per germline (reference sequence). V lost 6 bases and J 9 bases, leaving 18 bases between the germline ends. CDR3 sequence: CASRTDSRDLPQHF. CDR3 in DNA: TGTGCCAGTAGAACGGACAGTCGAGATCTGCCCCAGCATTTT.

This rearrangement joins TRBV5-5 to TRBJ1-3, with D possibly matching TRBD1 (6 bases). Germline CDR1 and CDR2: SGHKS and YYEKEE (reference sequence). The CDR3 covers 16 residues. V shed 4 bases and J shed 0 bases, with 14 bases lying between them. CDR3 in amino acids: CASSGGRALSGNTIYF. CDR3 bases: TGTGCCAGCAGCGGGGGCAGGGCCCTCTCTGGAAACACCATATATTTT.

This clonotype came up many times. The chain carries TRBV20-1 and TRBJ2-3; TRBD2 aligns across 8 bases. The V and J ends lost 6 bases and 1 base, in that order; junction bases with no gene match: 3. The CDR3 extends over 13 amino acids. Germline V CDR1 and CDR2: DFQATT, SNEGSKA (reference sequence). CDR3 in amino acids: CSATTSGTDTQYF. The CDR3 bases are TGCAGTGCAACGACTAGCGGCACAGATACGCAGTATTTT.

This clonotype was found many times. V and J are TRBV19 and TRBJ2-7; 9 nucleotides agree with TRBD1. The CDR3 consists of 15 residues. The V and J ends lost 3 bases and 4 bases, in that order; junction bases with no gene match: 7. Germline CDR1 is LNHDA and CDR2 is SQIVND (reference sequence). The chain's CDR3 is CASSIQGQGWYEQYF. The CDR3 DNA is TGTGCCAGTAGTATCCAAGGACAGGGGTGGTACGAGCAGTACTTC.

This clonotype has a count of ten or more. This chain connects TRBV18 to TRBJ2-7; no clear D gene. The CDR3 has 14 amino acids. The germline V gene encodes CDR1 KGHSH and CDR2 LQKENI. Trimming removed 1 base at V and 0 bases at J, with 7 bases between. The CDR3 loop reads CASSPQQSSYEQYF. The CDR3 nucleotides read TGTGCCAGCTCACCACAACAGAGCTCCTACGAGCAGTACTTC.

The chain uses TRBV6-1 and TRBJ2-1, with 9 nucleotides matching TRBD2. CDR1 and CDR2 (germline): MNHNS, SASEGT. With 4 bases clipped from V and 9 bases from J, the junction kept 7 bases outside the gene matches. The CDR3 has 14 residues. DNA for the CDR3: TGTGCCAGCAGTGTGGCTAGCGGGACGCTTGAGCAGTTCTTC. Protein sequence: CASSVASGTLEQFF.

V usage is TRBV6-5 and J usage is TRBJ2-1; a possible D gene is TRBD1 (6 bases). The CDR3 extends over 16 amino acids. From germline, CDR1 is MNHEY and CDR2 SVGAGI. The V end lost 6 bases, the J end lost 8 bases, and 23 bases lay between the germline ends. The CDR3 DNA sequence: TGTGCCAGCAGGGGAATTGACAGGAACTTCGGGGATGAGCAGTTCTTC. The encoded protein is CASRGIDRNFGDEQFF.

In its sample, this clonotype was seen many times. The J gene is TRBJ1-6, the V gene TRBV6-1; the D gene is possibly TRBD1 (6 bases). Germline CDR1 reads MNHNS; CDR2 reads SASEGT. Trimming pared 3 bases from V and 3 bases from J, leaving 9 bases between. This CDR3 comprises 15 residues. The CDR3 DNA is TGTGCCAGCAGTGAGTTGGGACACTATAATTCACCCCTCCACTTT. It yields the protein CASSELGHYNSPLHF.

At least ten counts were recorded for this clonotype. CDR3 amino acids: CASTVAGGWENEQFF. The CDR3 nucleotides are TGTGCCAGTACAGTAGCGGGAGGGTGGGAAAATGAGCAGTTCTTC. The rearrangement uses TRBV19 and TRBJ2-1; 11 bases align to TRBD2. J lost 7 bases, V lost 7 bases, and 9 bases had no gene match. Germline CDR1 and CDR2: LNHDA and SQIVND (reference sequence). The CDR3 spans 15 residues.

This clonotype was found many times. The V and J genes are TRBV5-4 and TRBJ1-5; TRBD1 aligns across 8 bases. CDR1 SGHNT and CDR2 YYREEE come from the germline V gene (reference sequence). The CDR3 totals 14 residues. With V trimmed by 4 bases and J by 2 bases, 2 bases remained unmatched. DNA of the CDR3: TGTGCCAGCAGCCAACAGGGGGGCAATCAGCCCCAGCATTTT. This encodes CASSQQGGNQPQHF.

This clonotype was found many times. The CDR3 is CSAPSRGQDYGYTF. The CDR3 nucleotides read TGCAGTGCGCCCAGCCGGGGGCAGGACTATGGCTACACCTTC. This rearrangement joins TRBV20-1 to TRBJ1-2, with D perhaps TRBD1 (6 bases). The CDR3 loop spans 14 amino acids. V dropped 6 bases and J dropped 3 bases, with 17 bases sitting between them. Germline CDR1 and CDR2: DFQATT and SNEGSKA (reference sequence).

This clonotype occurred many times. This chain joins TRBV29-1 and TRBJ2-7, with 7 bases matching TRBD1. Trimming took 4 bases from V and 3 from J; bases not matched to a gene: 3. Germline loops: CDR1 SQVTM, CDR2 ANQGSEA. The CDR3 has 12 residues. CDR3 sequence (DNA): TGCAGCGTTGGACAGGGAGACTACGAGCAGTACTTC. Amino acid sequence: CSVGQGDYEQYF.

Remarks on this clonotype: A junction boundary mismatches the germline segment, possibly from a read error. The chain employs TRBV7-3 and TRBJ2-7; D unresolved. Germline CDR1 reads SGHTA; CDR2 reads FQGTGA. This CDR3 has 14 amino acids. The CDR3 region has the DNA TGTGCCAGCAGCGAATTAGAACGGGCCCACGAGCAGGACTTC. As protein: CASSELERAHEQDF.

The chain combines TRBV5-1 with TRBJ2-3; D assignment may be TRBD1 or TRBD2 (5 bases each). In germline, CDR1 is SGHRS, CDR2 YFSETQ. The V end was cut by 3 bases, the J end by 0 bases, with 8 bases between. This CDR3 is 14 amino acids long. CDR3 protein: CASSWGGSTDTQYF. The CDR3 nucleotides are TGCGCCAGCAGCTGGGGCGGGAGCACAGATACGCAGTATTTT.

V gene TRBV20-1 combines with J gene TRBJ2-6; D unresolved. The CDR3 consists of 12 residues. V was shortened by 3 bases and J by 11 bases, with 11 bases between the two germline ends. Germline V CDR1 and CDR2: DFQATT, SNEGSKA (reference sequence). CDR3 residues: CSASMGNYVLTF. For the CDR3, the DNA is TGCAGTGCTAGTATGGGGAACTACGTCCTGACTTTC.

This clonotype was observed at least ten times. V is TRBV5-6 and J is TRBJ2-7; 9 nucleotides match TRBD1. J gave up 2 bases and V 4 bases, and 7 bases lay outside the gene matches. The CDR3 is made up of 15 amino acids. Germline CDR1 is SGHDT and CDR2 is YYEEEE. The CDR3 DNA sequence: TGTGCCAGCAGCCGCCCTAGACAGGGGGCCTACGAGCAGTACTTC. Its protein is CASSRPRQGAYEQYF.

The chain employs TRBV5-4 and TRBJ2-5; 12 nucleotides line up with TRBD2. Germline values: CDR1 SGHNT, CDR2 YYREEE (reference sequence). CDR3 length: 16 residues. Trimming cost V 0 bases and J 5 bases; bases outside gene matches: 5. CDR3 amino acids: CASSLGLAGAGETQYF. DNA of the CDR3: TGTGCCAGCAGCTTGGGACTAGCGGGAGCCGGGGAGACCCAGTACTTC.

This clonotype turned up a few times. The CDR3 sequence is CASTQGAHSNQPQHF. The DNA of the CDR3 is TGTGCCAGCACCCAGGGGGCACATAGCAATCAGCCCCAGCATTTT. J is TRBJ1-5 and V is TRBV6-6; 8 nucleotides line up with TRBD1. Germline V gene data show CDR1 as MNHNY and CDR2 as SVGAGI (reference sequence). This CDR3 comprises 15 residues. V shed 7 bases and J 0 bases; nucleotides not matched to a gene: 5.

The rearrangement links TRBV29-1 to TRBJ1-5, with TRBD1 matching over 12 bases. Germline CDR1 and CDR2: SQVTM and ANQGSEA. The CDR3 length is 14 residues. The CDR3 region is CQQPRGQGAQPQHF. CDR3 DNA: TGCCAGCAGCCAAGGGGACAGGGGGCTCAGCCCCAGCATTTT. Full variable domain (outside the CDR3, taken from reference TRBV29-1 and TRBJ1-5): SAVISQKPSRDICQRGTSLTIQCQVDSQVTMMFWYRQQPGQSLTLIATANQGSEATYESGFVIDKFPISRPNLTFSTLTVSNMSPEDSSIYLCQQPRGQGAQPQHFGDGTRLSIL.

This clonotype has just a few counts. The genes are TRBV20-1 and TRBJ2-3, with 7 bases identical to TRBD2. Germline trimming cut 3 bases from V and 6 bases from J; bases unmatched to any gene: 21. Germline values: CDR1 DFQATT, CDR2 SNEGSKA (reference sequence). The CDR3 is 18 residues long. CDR3 bases: TGCAGTGCTAGCCTCCCGGGCGGGAGTGCCTACGGTGGGGATACGCAGTATTTT. It is translated as CSASLPGGSAYGGDTQYF.